This entry is about one TCR beta chain. At one end the junction does not follow the germline gene, possibly because of a read error. Both iRepertoire HTBI primers and Arm-PCR of CDR3 regions were used to build the TCR beta libraries. TCRdb re-called the multiplex PCR reads with MiXCR, one entry per CDR3 protein. The table shows hundreds of thousands of distinct CDR3 sequences, with about 15% occurring only once. Time point indicated: newly diagnosed GD, antithyroid drugs for less than 3 months. PBMCs provided the RNA from which the TCR library was made. The data belong to a study of regulatory T cells in long-lasting Graves disease. The CDR3 runs to 12 residues. From germline, CDR1 is SGHNT and CDR2 YYREEE (reference sequence). These data were also filed under a second study, of T cells in Graves' hyperthyroidism and ophthalmopathy.

The sequence was obtained from a woman aged 25 to 39 with Graves disease. The chain carries TRBV5-4 and TRBJ2-1; possibly TRBD2 for D (5 bases). Sequenced material: peripheral blood mononuclear cells (PBMCs), taken at new diagnosis, from a patient treated with antithyroid drugs. CDR3 amino acids: CASSLVYSEQFF. The CDR3 nucleotides are TGTGCCAGTTCACTAGTCTACAGTGAGCAGTTCTTC.